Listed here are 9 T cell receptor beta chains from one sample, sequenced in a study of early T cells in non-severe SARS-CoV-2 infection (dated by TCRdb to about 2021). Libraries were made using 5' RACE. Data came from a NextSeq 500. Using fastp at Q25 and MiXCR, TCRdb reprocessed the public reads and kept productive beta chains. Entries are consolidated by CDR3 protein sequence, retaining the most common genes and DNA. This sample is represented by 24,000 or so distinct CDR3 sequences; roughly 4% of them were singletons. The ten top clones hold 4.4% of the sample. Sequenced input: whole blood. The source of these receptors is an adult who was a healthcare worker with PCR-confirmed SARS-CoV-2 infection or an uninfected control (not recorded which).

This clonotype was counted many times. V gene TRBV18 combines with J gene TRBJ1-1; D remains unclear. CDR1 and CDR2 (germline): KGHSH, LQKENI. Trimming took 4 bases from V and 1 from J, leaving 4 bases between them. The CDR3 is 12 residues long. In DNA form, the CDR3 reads TGTGCCAGCTCACGGGGGAACACTGAAGCTTTCTTT. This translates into CASSRGNTEAFF.

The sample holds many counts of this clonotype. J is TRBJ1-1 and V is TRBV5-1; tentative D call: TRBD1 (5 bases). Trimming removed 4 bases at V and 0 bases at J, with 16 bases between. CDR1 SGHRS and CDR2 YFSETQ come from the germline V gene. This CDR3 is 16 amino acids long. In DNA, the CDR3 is TGCGCCAGCAGCCCCGCCGGGACGGAAATGAACACTGAAGCTTTCTTT. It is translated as CASSPAGTEMNTEAFF. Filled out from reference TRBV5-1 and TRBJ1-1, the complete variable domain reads KAGVTQTPRYLIKTRGQQVTLSCSPISGHRSVSWYQQTPGQGLQFLFEYFSETQRNKGNFPGRFSGRQFSNSRSEMNVSTLELGDSALYLCASSPAGTEMNTEAFFGQGTRLTVV.

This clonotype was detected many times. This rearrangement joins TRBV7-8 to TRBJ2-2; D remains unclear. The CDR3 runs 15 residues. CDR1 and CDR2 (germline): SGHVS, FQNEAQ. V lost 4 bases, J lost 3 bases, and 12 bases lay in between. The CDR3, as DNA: TGTGCCAGCAGCTCCCGTCGAGGTGACACCGGGGAGCTGTTTTTT. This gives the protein CASSSRRGDTGELFF.

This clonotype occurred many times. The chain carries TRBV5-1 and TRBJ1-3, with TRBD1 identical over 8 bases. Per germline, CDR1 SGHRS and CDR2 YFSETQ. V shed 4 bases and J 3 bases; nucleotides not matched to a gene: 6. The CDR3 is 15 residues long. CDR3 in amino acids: CASSPTGESGNTIYF. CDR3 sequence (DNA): TGCGCCAGCAGCCCGACAGGGGAGAGTGGAAACACCATATATTTT.

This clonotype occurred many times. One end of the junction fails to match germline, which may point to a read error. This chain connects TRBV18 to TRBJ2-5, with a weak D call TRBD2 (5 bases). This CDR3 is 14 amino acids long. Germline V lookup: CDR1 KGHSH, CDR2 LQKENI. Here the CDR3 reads CTSSRLANQETQYF. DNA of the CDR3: TGTACCAGCTCACGCCTAGCAAATCAAGAGACCCAGTACTTC.

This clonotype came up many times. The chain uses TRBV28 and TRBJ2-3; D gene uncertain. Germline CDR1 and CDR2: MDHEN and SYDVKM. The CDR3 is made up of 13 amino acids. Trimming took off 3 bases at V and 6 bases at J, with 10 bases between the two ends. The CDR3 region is CASSLFSGDTQYF. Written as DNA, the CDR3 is TGTGCCAGCAGTTTGTTCTCAGGTGATACGCAGTATTTT. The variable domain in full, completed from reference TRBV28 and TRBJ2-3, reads DVKVTQSSRYLVKRTGEKVFLECVQDMDHENMFWYRQDPGLGLRLIYFSYDVKMKEKGDIPEGYSVSREKKERFSLILESASTNQTSMYLCASSLFSGDTQYFGPGTRLTVL.

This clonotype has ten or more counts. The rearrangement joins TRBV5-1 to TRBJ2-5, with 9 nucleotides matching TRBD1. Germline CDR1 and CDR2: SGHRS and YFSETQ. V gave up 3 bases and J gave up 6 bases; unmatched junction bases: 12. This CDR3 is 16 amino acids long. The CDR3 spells CASSSGQGTSPKTQYF. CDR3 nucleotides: TGCGCCAGCAGCTCCGGACAGGGGACGTCCCCGAAGACCCAGTACTTC.

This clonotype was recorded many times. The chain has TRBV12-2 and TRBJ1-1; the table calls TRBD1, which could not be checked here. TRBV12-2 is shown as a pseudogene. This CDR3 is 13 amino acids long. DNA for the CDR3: TGTGCAAGTCGCTTCGTCAGGGATTTTATCGCTTTCTTT. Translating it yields CASRFVRDFIAFF.

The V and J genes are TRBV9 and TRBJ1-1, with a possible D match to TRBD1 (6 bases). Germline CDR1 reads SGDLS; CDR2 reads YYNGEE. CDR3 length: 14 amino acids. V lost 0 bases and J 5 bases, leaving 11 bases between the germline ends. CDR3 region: CASSVEGGRTEAFF. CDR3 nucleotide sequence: TGTGCCAGCAGCGTAGAGGGGGGCAGGACTGAAGCTTTCTTT.